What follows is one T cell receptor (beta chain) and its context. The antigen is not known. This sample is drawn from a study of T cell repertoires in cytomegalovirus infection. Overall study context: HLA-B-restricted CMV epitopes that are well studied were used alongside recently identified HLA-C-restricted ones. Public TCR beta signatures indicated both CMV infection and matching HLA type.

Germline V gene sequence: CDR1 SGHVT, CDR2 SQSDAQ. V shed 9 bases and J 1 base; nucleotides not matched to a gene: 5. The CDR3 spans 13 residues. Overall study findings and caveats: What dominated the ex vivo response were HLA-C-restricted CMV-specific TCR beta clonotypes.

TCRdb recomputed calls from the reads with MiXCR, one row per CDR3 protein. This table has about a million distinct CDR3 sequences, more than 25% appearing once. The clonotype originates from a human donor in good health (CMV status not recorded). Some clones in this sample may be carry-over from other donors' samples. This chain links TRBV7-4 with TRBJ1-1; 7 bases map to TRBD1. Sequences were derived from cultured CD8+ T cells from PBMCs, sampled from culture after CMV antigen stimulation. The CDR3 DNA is TGTGCCAGTGGACAGGTTAAGAACACTGAAGCTTTCTTT. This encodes CASGQVKNTEAFF.